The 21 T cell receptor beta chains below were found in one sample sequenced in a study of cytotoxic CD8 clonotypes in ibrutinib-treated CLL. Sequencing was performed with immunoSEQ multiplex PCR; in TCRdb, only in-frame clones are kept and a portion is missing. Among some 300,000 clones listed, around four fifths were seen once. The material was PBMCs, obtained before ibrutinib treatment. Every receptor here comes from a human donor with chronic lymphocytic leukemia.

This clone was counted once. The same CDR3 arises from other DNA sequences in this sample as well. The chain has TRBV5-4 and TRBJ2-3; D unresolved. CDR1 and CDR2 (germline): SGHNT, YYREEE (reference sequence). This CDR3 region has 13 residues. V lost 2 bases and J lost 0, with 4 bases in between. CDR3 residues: CASSFRSTDTQYF. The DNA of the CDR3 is TGTGCCAGCAGCTTTCGAAGCACAGATACGCAGTATTTT.

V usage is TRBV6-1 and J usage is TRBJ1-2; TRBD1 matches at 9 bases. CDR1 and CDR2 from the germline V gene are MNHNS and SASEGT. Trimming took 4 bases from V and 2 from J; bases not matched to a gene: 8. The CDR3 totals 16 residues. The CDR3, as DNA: TGTGCCAGCAGTGCCCATTTAACAGGGGGCAACTATGGCTACACCTTC. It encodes CASSAHLTGGNYGYTF.

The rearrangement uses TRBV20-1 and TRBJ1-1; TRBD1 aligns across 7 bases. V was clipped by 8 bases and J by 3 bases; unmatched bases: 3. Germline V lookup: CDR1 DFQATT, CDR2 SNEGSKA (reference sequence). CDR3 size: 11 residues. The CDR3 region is CSPQGDTEAFF. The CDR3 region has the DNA TGCAGTCCCCAGGGGGACACTGAAGCTTTCTTT.

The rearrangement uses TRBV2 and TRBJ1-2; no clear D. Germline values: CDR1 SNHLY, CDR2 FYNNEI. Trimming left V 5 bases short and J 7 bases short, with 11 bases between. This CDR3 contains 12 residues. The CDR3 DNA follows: TGTGCCAGCAGTCGGCACCCAGCTGGCTACACCTTC. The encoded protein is CASSRHPAGYTF.

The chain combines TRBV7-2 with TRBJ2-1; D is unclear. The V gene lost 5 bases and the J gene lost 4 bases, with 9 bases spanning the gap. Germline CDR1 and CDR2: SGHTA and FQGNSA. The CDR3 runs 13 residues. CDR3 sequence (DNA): TGTGCCAGCAGCCGGACCATATACAATGAGCAGTTCTTC. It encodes CASSRTIYNEQFF.

For the CDR3, the DNA is TGCGCCAGCAGCCTGAACAGGGGCTACTACGAGCAGTACTTC. Translated: CASSLNRGYYEQYF. The chain uses TRBV4-3 and TRBJ2-7; 7 positions match TRBD1. V gave up 4 bases and J gave up 3 bases; unmatched junction bases: 6. The V gene's germline CDR1 is LGHNA and CDR2 YSLEER. This CDR3 has 14 residues.

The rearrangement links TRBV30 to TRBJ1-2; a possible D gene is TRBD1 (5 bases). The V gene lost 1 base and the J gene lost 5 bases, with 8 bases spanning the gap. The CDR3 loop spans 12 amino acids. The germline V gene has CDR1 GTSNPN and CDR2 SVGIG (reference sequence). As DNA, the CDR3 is TGTGCCTGGAGTGACGGGGGGTATGGCTACACCTTC. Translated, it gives CAWSDGGYGYTF.

The CDR3 sequence: CASSHDSSQPQHF. The CDR3 nucleotides read TGCGCCAGCAGCCACGACAGTAGTCAGCCCCAGCATTTT. The chain employs TRBV4-3 and TRBJ1-5, with D maybe TRBD1 (5 bases). Per the germline V gene, CDR1 is LGHNA and CDR2 is YSLEER. Deletions cut 3 bases from V and 6 bases from J, with 9 bases between. The CDR3 loop spans 13 amino acids.

The chain's CDR3 is CASSLQGLNTEAFF. CDR3 in DNA: TGTGCCAGCAGTCTACAGGGACTGAACACTGAAGCTTTCTTT. This chain joins TRBV2 and TRBJ1-1, with a possible D match to TRBD1 (6 bases). From germline, CDR1 is SNHLY and CDR2 FYNNEI. V was clipped by 5 bases and J by 0 bases, with 10 bases between them. The CDR3 is 14 residues long.

In nucleotides, the CDR3 is TGTGCCAGCAGCACTGGGGGGGTCGGAGACAATGAGCAGTTCTTC. Translated, it gives CASSTGGVGDNEQFF. The chain carries TRBV7-8 and TRBJ2-1; 7 bases are a match to TRBD2. The CDR3 consists of 15 residues. Germline CDR1 reads SGHVS; CDR2 reads FQNEAQ. The ends lost 5 bases at V and 5 bases at J; junction bases unmatched: 9.

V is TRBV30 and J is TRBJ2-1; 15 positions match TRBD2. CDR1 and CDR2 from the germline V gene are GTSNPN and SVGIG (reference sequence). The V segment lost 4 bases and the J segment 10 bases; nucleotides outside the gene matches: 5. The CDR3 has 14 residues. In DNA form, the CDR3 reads TGTGCCTGGACAAGGACTAGCGGGAGGGGAGAGCAGTTCTTC. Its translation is CAWTRTSGRGEQFF.

Written as DNA, the CDR3 is TGTGCCAGCTCACCAGTATCGGGGGTCTTGGGGTACGAGCAGTACTTC. Amino acid sequence: CASSPVSGVLGYEQYF. The V gene is TRBV18, the J gene TRBJ2-7; maybe TRBD2 (6 bases). CDR1 is KGHSH and CDR2 is LQKENI in the germline V gene. The CDR3 has 16 amino acids. Trimming stripped 2 bases from V and 4 bases from J, with 18 bases between.

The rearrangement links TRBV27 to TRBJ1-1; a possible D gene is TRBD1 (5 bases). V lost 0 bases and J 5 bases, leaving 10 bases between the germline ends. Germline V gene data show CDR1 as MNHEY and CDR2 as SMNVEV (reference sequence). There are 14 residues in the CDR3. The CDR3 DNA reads TGTGCCAGCAGTTTATCGGCAGGGCGGACTGAAGCTTTCTTT. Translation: CASSLSAGRTEAFF.

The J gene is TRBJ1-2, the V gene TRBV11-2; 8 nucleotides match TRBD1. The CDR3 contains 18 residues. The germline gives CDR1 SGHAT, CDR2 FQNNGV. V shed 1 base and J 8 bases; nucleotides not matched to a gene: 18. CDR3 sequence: CASSLVVPARTGYRGYTF. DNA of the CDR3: TGTGCCAGCAGCTTAGTAGTTCCGGCCCGGACAGGGTACCGCGGCTACACCTTC.

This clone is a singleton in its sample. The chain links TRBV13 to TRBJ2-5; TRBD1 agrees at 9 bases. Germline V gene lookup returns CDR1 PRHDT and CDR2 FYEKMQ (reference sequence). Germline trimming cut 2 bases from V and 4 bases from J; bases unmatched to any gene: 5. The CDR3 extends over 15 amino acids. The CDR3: CASSLLGTGLETQYF. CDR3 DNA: TGTGCCAGCAGCTTATTGGGGACAGGGTTAGAGACCCAGTACTTC.

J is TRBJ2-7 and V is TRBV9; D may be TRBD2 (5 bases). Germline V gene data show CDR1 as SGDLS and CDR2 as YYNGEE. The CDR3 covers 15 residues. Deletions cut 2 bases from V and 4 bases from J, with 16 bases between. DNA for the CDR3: TGTGCCAGCAGCGTCTTACCGGAGGAGCTTTACGAGCAGTACTTC. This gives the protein CASSVLPEELYEQYF. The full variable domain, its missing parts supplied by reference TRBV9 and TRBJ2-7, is DSGVTQTPKHLITATGQRVTLRCSPRSGDLSVYWYQQSLDQGLQFLIQYYNGEERAKGNILERFSAQQFPDLHSELNLSSLELGDSALYFCASSVLPEELYEQYFGPGTRLTVT.

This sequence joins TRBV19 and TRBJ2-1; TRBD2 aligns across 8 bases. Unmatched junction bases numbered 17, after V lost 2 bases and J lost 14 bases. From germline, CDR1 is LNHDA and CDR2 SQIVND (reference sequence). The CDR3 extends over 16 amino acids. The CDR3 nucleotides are TGTGCCAGTAGTATACGCGGGGTTGGAGGGCCAGCGGGGGAGTTCTTC. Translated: CASSIRGVGGPAGEFF.

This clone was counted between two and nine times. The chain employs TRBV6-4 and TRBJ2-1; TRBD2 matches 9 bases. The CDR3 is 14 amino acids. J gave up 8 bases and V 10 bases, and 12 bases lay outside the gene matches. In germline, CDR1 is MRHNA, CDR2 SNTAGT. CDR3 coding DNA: TGTGCCATCTCGGGGCGGGAGGGATGGTATGAGCAGTTCTTC. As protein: CAISGREGWYEQFF.

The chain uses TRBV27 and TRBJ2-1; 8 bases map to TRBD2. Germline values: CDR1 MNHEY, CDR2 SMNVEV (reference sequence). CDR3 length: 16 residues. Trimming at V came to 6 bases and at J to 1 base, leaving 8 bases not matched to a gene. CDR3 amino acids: CASSWTSFSSYNEQFF. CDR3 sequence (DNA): TGTGCCAGCAGCTGGACTAGCTTTTCTTCCTACAATGAGCAGTTCTTC.

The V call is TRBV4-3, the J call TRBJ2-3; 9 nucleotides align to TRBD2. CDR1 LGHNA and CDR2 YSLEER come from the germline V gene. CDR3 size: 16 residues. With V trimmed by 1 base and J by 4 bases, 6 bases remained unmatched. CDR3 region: CASSQGGRANADTQYF. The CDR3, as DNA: TGCGCCAGCAGCCAAGGCGGGAGGGCCAACGCAGATACGCAGTATTTT.

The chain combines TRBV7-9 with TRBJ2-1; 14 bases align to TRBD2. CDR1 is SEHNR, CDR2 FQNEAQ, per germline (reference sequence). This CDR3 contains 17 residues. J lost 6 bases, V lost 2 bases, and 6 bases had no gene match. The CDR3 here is CASSLSRLAGGPNEQFF. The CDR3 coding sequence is TGTGCCAGCAGCTTATCTCGACTAGCGGGAGGGCCCAATGAGCAGTTCTTC.